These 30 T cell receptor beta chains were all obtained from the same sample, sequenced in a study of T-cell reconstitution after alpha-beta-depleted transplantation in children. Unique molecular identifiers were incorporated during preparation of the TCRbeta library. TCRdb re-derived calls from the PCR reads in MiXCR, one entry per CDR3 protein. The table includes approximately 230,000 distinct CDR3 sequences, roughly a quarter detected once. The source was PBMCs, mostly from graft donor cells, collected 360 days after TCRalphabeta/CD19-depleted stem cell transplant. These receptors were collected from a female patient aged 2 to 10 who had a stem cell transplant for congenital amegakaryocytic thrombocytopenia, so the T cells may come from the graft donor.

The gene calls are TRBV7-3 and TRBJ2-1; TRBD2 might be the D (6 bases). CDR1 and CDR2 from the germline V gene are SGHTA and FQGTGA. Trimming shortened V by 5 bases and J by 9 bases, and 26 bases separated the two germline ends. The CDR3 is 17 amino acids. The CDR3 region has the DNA TGTGCCAGCAGCCATATGCCTGGTTTTGGAGGGCCATCTGAGCAGTTCTTC. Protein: CASSHMPGFGGPSEQFF.

Here the CDR3 DNA reads TGCGCCAGCAGCTTCACCGGGACAGGGACTAATGAGCAGTTCTTC. Protein sequence: CASSFTGTGTNEQFF. The chain has TRBV5-1 and TRBJ2-1, with 9 bases identical to TRBD1. CDR1 SGHRS and CDR2 YFSETQ come from the germline V gene. With V trimmed by 2 bases and J by 7 bases, 7 bases remained unmatched. This CDR3 contains 15 residues.

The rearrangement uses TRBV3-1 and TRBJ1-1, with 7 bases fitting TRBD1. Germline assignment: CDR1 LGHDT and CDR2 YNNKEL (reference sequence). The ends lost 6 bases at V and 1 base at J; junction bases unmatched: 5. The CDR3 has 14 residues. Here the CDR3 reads CASRETGTNTEAFF. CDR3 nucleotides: TGTGCCAGCAGAGAGACAGGGACGAACACTGAAGCTTTCTTT.

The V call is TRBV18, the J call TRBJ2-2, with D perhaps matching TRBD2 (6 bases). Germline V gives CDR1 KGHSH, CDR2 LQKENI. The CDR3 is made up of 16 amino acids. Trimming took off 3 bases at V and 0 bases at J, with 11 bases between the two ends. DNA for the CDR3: TGTGCCAGCTCACCGGAAGGAGGGCCGAACACCGGGGAGCTGTTTTTT. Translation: CASSPEGGPNTGELFF. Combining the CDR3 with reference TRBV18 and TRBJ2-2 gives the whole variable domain NAGVMQNPRHLVRRRGQEARLRCSPMKGHSHVYWYRQLPEEGLKFMVYLQKENIIDESGMPKERFSAEFPKEGPSILRIQQVVRGDSAAYFCASSPEGGPNTGELFFGEGSRLTVL.

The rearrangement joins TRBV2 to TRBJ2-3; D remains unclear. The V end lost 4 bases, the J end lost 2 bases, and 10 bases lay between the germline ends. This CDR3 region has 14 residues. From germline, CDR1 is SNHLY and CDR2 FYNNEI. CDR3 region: CASSAMTSTDTQYF. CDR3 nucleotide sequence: TGTGCCAGCAGTGCTATGACTTCCACAGATACGCAGTATTTT.

CDR3 coding DNA: TGTGCCAGCAGCTTAAACAAGGCTGCTGAGCAGTTCTTC. Amino acids: CASSLNKAAEQFF. The genes are TRBV7-3 and TRBJ2-1; D remains unclear. This CDR3 region has 13 residues. CDR1 and CDR2 (germline): SGHTA, FQGTGA. V lost 1 base and J lost 9, with 10 bases in between.

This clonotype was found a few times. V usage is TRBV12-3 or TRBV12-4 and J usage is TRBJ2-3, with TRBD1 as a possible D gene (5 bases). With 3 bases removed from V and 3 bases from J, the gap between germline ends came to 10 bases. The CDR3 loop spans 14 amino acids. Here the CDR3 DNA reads TGTGCCAGCAGTTTGGGGCAGAATACAGATACGCAGTATTTT. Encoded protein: CASSLGQNTDTQYF.

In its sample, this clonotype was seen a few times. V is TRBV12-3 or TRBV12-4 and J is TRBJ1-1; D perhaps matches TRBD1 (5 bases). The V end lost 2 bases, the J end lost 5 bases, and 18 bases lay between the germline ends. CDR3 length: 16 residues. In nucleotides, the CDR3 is TGTGCCAGCAGTTTAATCCCCTTGGGGGGTGGGACTGAAGCTTTCTTT. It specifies CASSLIPLGGGTEAFF.

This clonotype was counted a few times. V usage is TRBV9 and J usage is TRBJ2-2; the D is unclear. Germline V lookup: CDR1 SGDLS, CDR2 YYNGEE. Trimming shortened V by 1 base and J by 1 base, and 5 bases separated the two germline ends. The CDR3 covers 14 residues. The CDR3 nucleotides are TGTGCCAGCAGCGTACTTATGAACACCGGGGAGCTGTTTTTT. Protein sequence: CASSVLMNTGELFF.

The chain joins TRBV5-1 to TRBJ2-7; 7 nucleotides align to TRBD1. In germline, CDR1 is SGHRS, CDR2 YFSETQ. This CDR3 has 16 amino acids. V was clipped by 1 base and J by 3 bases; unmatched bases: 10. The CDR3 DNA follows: TGCGCCAGCAGCTTGAGGGTACCGGGACAGAACTACGAGCAGTACTTC. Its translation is CASSLRVPGQNYEQYF.

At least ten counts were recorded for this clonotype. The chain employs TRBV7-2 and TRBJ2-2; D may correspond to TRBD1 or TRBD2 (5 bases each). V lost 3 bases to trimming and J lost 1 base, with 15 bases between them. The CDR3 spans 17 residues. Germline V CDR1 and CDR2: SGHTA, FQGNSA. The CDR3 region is CASSLGVSRRNTGELFF. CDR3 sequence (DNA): TGTGCCAGCAGCTTGGGGGTCTCGCGAAGGAACACCGGGGAGCTGTTTTTT.

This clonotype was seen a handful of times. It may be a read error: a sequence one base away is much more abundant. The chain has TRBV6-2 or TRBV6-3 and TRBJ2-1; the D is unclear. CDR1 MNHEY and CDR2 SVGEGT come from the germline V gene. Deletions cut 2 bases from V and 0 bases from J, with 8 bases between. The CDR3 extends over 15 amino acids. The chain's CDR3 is CASSYGQSSYNEQFF. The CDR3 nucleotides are TGTGCCAGCAGTTACGGGCAGAGCTCCTACAATGAGCAGTTCTTC.

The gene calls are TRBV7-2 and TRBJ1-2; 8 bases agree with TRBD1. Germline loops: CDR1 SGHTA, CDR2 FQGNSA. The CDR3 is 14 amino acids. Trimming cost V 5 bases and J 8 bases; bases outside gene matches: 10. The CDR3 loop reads CASSPRTGIYGYTF. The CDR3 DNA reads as TGTGCCAGCAGCCCAAGGACAGGGATTTACGGCTACACCTTC.

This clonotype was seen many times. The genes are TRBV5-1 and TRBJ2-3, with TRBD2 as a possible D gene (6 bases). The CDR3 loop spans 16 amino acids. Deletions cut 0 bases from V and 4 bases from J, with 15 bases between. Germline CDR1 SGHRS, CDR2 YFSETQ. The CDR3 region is CASSLVSSGLADTQYF. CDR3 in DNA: TGCGCCAGCAGCTTGGTTTCCAGCGGGTTAGCAGATACGCAGTATTTT.

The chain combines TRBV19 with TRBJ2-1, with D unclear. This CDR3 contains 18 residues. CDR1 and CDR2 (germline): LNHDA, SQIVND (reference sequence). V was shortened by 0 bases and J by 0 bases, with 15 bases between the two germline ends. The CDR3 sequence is CASSIDRWRMSSYNEQFF. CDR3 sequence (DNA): TGTGCCAGTAGTATAGATCGGTGGCGTATGAGCTCCTACAATGAGCAGTTCTTC.

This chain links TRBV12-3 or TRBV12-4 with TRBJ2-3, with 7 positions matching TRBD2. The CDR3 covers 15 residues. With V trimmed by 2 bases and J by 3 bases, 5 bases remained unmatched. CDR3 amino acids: CASSLYPGGTDTQYF. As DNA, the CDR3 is TGTGCCAGCAGTTTATACCCGGGGGGTACAGATACGCAGTATTTT.

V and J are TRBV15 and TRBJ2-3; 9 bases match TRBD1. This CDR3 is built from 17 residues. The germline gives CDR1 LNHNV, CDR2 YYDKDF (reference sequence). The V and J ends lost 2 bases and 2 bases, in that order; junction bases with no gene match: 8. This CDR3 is CATSRIYGTGNTDTQYF. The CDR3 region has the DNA TGTGCCACCAGCAGAATCTACGGGACAGGGAACACAGATACGCAGTATTTT.

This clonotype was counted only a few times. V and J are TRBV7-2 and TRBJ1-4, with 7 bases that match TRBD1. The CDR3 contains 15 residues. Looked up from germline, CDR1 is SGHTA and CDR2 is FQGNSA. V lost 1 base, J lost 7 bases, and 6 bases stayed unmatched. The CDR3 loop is CASSLEYGTAEKLFF. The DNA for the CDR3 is TGTGCCAGCAGCTTAGAGTACGGGACAGCTGAAAAACTGTTTTTT.

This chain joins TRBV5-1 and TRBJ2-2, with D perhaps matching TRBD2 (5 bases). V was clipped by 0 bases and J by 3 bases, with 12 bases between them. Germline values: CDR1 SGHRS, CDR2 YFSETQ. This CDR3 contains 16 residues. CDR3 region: CASSLGPGSHTGELFF. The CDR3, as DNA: TGCGCCAGCAGCTTGGGTCCGGGGTCGCACACCGGGGAGCTGTTTTTT. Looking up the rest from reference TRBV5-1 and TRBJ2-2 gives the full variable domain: KAGVTQTPRYLIKTRGQQVTLSCSPISGHRSVSWYQQTPGQGLQFLFEYFSETQRNKGNFPGRFSGRQFSNSRSEMNVSTLELGDSALYLCASSLGPGSHTGELFFGEGSRLTVL.

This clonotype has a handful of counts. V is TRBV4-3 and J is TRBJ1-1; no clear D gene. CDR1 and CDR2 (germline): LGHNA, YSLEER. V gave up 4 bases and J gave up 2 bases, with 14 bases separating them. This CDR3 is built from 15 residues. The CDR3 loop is CASSPGWSPNTEAFF. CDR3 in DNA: TGCGCCAGCAGCCCTGGGTGGTCACCAAACACTGAAGCTTTCTTT.

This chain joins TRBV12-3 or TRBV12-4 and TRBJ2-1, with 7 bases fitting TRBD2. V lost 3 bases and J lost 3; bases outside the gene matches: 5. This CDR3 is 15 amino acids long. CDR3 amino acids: CASSFEGGSYNEQFF. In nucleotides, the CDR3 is TGTGCCAGCAGTTTCGAGGGCGGGAGCTACAATGAGCAGTTCTTC.

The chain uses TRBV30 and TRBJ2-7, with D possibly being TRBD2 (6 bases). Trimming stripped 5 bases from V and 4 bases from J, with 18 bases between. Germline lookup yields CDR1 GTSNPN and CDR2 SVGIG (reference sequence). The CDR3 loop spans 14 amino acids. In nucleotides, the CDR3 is TGTGCCTGGGGTTCAGGCGGGGTGGGGTACGAGCAGTACTTC. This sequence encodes CAWGSGGVGYEQYF.

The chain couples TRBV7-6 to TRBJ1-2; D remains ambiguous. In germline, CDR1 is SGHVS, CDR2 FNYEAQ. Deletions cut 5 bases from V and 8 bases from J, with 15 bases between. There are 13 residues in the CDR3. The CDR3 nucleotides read TGTGCCAGCAGCGTGACACCCGAAGGGGGCTACACCTTC. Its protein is CASSVTPEGGYTF. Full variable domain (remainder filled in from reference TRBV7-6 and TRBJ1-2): GAGVSQSPRYKVTKRGQDVALRCDPISGHVSLYWYRQALGQGPEFLTYFNYEAQQDKSGLPNDRFSAERPEGSISTLTIQRTEQRDSAMYRCASSVTPEGGYTFGSGTRLTVV.

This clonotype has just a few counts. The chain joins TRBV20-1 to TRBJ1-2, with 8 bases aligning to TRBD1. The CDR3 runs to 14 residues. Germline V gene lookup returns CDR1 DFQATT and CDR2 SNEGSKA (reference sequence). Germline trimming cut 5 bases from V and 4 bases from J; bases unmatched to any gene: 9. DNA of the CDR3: TGCAGTGCTTCGACCAGGGGGCGCACCTATGGCTACACCTTC. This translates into CSASTRGRTYGYTF.

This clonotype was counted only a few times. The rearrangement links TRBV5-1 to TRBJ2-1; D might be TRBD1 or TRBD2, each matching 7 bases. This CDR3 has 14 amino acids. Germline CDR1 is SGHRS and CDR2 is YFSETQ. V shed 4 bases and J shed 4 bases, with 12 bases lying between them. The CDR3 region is CASSGGDSYNEQFF. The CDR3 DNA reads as TGCGCCAGCAGCGGGGGGGACAGTTACAATGAGCAGTTCTTC.

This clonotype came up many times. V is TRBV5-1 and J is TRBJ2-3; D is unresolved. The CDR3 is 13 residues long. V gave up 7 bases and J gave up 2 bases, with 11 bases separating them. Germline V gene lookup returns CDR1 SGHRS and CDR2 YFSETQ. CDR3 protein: CASGSGSTDTQYF. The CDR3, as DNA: TGCGCCAGCGGCTCGGGTTCCACAGATACGCAGTATTTT.

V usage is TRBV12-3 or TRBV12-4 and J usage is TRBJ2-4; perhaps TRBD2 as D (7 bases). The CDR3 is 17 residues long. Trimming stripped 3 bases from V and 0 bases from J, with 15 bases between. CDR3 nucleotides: TGTGCCAGCAGTTTTAGGGGGGGGGTTTTAGCCAAAAACATTCAGTACTTC. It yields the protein CASSFRGGVLAKNIQYF.

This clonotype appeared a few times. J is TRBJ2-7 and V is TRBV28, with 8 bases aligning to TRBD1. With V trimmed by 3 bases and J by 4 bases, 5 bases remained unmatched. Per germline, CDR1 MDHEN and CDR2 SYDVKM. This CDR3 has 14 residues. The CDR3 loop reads CASSFHRGFYEQYF. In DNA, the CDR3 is TGTGCCAGCAGTTTCCACAGGGGGTTTTACGAGCAGTACTTC.

This chain's CDR3 is CAVKQVNYGYTF. The CDR3 region has the DNA TGTGCCGTCAAACAGGTTAACTATGGCTACACCTTC. V gene TRBV10-3 combines with J gene TRBJ1-2; D is possibly TRBD1 (5 bases). Per the germline V gene, CDR1 is ENHRY and CDR2 is SYGVKD. Trimming took 11 bases from V and 1 from J, leaving 11 bases between them. The CDR3 consists of 12 residues.

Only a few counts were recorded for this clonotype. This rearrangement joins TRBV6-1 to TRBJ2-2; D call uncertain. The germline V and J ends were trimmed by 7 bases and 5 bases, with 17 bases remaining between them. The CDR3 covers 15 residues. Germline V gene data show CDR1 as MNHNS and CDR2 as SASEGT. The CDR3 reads CASTSPGRGTGELFF. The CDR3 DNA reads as TGTGCCAGCACGTCTCCAGGACGTGGGACCGGGGAGCTGTTTTTT.